This T cell receptor (beta chain) appears in the sequencing data of a study of Graves' ophthalmopathy and Graves' hyperthyroidism. CDR1 and CDR2 (germline): SEHNR, FQNEAQ (reference sequence). The CDR3 is 15 residues long. V was cut by 1 base and J by 4 bases, with 13 bases left in between. The sequenced template was RNA, covering the TCR beta CDR3 region. Following a first-round RT-PCR that used HTBI primers, a second-round multiplex PCR was carried out. TCRdb reprocessed the multiplex PCR reads via MiXCR and lists one record per CDR3 protein. The table shows around 1.1 million distinct CDR3 sequences, with 35% to 40% occurring only once. Serum thyroxine and TRAb, along with clinical symptoms, thyroid ultrasound and orbital computed tomography, were what diagnosis relied on.

This receptor was identified in an adult man with Graves' hyperthyroidism. Sequencing used peripheral blood or thyroid tissue (not recorded which). V gene TRBV7-9 combines with J gene TRBJ2-5; D tentatively reads TRBD1 or TRBD2 (6 bases each). The CDR3 nucleotides are TGTGCCAGCAGCTTAGGGGGGGCCAGCCGAGAGACCCAGTACTTC. Encoded protein: CASSLGGASRETQYF.